The sequence of this T cell receptor (beta chain) was determined in a study of cytomegalovirus exposure and HLA in healthy donors. CDR1 and CDR2 from the germline V gene are MDHEN and SYDVKM. This CDR3 is 15 amino acids long. Losses at the gene ends were 5 bases for V and 2 bases for J; bases not matched to a gene: 7. The PCR contained 60 Vbeta and 13 Jbeta primers. Data came from immunoSEQ multiplex PCR; TCRdb stores just in-frame clones and leaves some out. The sample holds around 250,000 clones, around 81% seen once. The chain is built from TRBV28 and TRBJ2-3; 7 bases match TRBD1. The specimen was PBMCs. The TCR comes from a woman aged 60-75 years in good health and CMV-seropositive. The chain's CDR3 is CASSPPGQITDTQYF. In DNA form, the CDR3 reads TGTGCCAGCAGTCCCCCGGGACAGATCACAGATACGCAGTATTTT.